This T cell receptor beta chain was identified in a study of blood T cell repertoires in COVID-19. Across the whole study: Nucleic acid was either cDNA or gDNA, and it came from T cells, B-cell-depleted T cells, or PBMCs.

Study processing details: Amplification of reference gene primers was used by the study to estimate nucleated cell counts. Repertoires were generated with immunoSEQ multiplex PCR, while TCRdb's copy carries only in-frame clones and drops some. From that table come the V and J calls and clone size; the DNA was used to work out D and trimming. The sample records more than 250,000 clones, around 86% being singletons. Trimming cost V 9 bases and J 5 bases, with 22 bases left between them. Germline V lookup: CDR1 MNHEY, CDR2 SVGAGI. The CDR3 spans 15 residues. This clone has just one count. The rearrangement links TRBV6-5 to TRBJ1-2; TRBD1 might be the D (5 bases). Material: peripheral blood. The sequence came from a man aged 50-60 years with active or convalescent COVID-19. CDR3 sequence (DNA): TGTGCCAGTGGGGCCGGGGGTTGGCGGGGGTATGGCTACACCTTC. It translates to CASGAGGWRGYGYTF.